This T cell receptor (beta chain) was documented in a study of shared clonotypes between healthy human individuals (dated by TCRdb to about 2020). General notes on the study: The cohort comprised a couple of women and three men aged 18 to 49 years. To estimate repertoire size and how much clonotype sharing occurs between individuals, the study deeply sequenced the blood TCR repertoires of roughly 5 healthy adults. Different laboratories and diverse techniques were used to prepare libraries and sequence TCR repertoires, to increase sequencing depth and limit assay-specific biases. Each donor's leukapheresis produced roughly between roughly 0.85 and 9.5 billion PBMCs. Results the study describes overall, beyond this receptor: Pairwise subsampling led to the expectation that sequencing depth would affect the degree of clonotype sharing among donors. Sampling was restricted to blood, and TCR repertoires in tissue are likely to differ from TCR repertoires in blood. The small number of donors limited the genetic and exposure-history diversity represented.

Using the deep immunoSEQ assay, multiplex PCR amplified TCR CDR3 regions from genomic DNA. For each cell subset, the extracted genomic DNA was distributed evenly across all wells of several immunoSEQ 96-well plates, and each plate served as one replicate. For unsorted PBMC, roughly 330 ng genomic DNA, equal to roughly 32,000 T cell genomes, was loaded into each replicate PCR. Genomic DNA from unsorted PBMC was sequenced over ten immunoSEQ deep assay plates. The purified libraries were quantified using a Qubit 3.0 fluorometer, sized with a Bioanalyzer 2100, and then quantified again using the KAPA Library Quantification kit. A separate single-read 150-cycle Illumina NextSeq 550 flow cell was used to sequence each immunoSEQ 96-well plate. Under the source paper's analysis protocol: Because the immunoSEQ output held only junctional sequences and lacked quality scores, the filtering could not match the filtering applied to full-length reads. To assign V/J genes and CDR3, sequences were annotated against IMGT germline references using PyIR, a Python wrapper for IgBLAST v1.9. Reads were filtered out if the reads had weak V/J assignments (E-value above 1e-6), no CDR3, stop codons, out-of-frame junctions, or ambiguous translated residues. A V3J clonotype was defined by an identical inferred V gene, J gene, and CDR3 amino acid sequence. Percentage overlap between repertoires was calculated by dividing the number of shared unique clonotypes by the size of the smaller repertoire. Three approaches were used to assess repertoire richness: RTK rarefaction, the Chao1 estimator, and Recon v2.1 estimates of unobserved clonotypes. In TCRdb, the immuneACCESS table is reduced to in-frame sequences with V and J assigned. These tables do not hold every clone; where another copy was compared, an unresolved V gene accounts for under half, and the others remain unexplained. The D gene and trimming were derived from the DNA, and the V and J assignments and clone size from that table. The sample table holds 75,000 to 100,000 clones, of which approximately 51% were seen once. Together, the top ten hold approximately 16% of the sample.

The donors were healthy, HIV-negative adults who had no recently reported acute infections or vaccinations. Every donor was a Caucasian adult living in Nashville, Tennessee, USA. For unsorted samples, roughly 86 million PBMCs were counted and genomic DNA was extracted with the QIAamp DNA Blood Mini kit. Blood was collected by leukapheresis, and PBMCs were isolated by Ficoll-Histopaque density gradient centrifugation and then cryopreserved in liquid nitrogen vapor phase. Many counts were recorded for this clone. This receptor's antigen is unknown. No base quality values were provided; no much bigger clone lies one nucleotide off. Reading the germline V gene (reference sequence) gives CDR1 GTSNPN and CDR2 SVGIG. From V the trimming removes 5 bases and from J it removes 7 bases, while the gene matches leave 3 bases of the junction unaccounted for. CDR3 length: 11 amino acids, cysteine to phenylalanine. The retained sequence is limited to the CDR3, 33 bases, with the frame set at the first base.

This sequence was found in a woman aged 40-49 years in good health. Some clones in this sample may be carry-over from other donors' samples. Sequenced material: PBMCs. The chain links TRBV30 with TRBJ1-1; TRBD1 aligns with 8 central bases. The CDR3 region reads CAWQGAYEAFF. The DNA sequence is as follows: TGTGCCTGGCAGGGGGCCTATGAAGCTTTCTTT.